These T cell receptor beta chains were read from a single sample in a study of multiple sclerosis patients with progressive multifocal leukoencephalopathy. Some clones are missing from TCRdb's copy, which holds only in-frame ones; the method was immunoSEQ multiplex PCR. The sample holds more than 30,000 clones, roughly 89% seen once. The source material was PBMCs, sampled from a patient treated with natalizumab. Receptor source: a woman aged 40 to 55 with progressive multifocal leukoencephalopathy. The CDR3 runs from the conserved cysteine through the conserved F or W. D genes are given only for firm matches. Clone size is not always given. Where it is, it says once, few, many or a class for expanded clones.

V gene	D gene	clone size	J gene	CDR3 protein	CDR3 DNA
TRBV28	.	.	TRBJ2-7	CASSNVVLRYPYEQYF	TGTGCCAGCAGCAACGTGGTCCTACGCTACCCCTACGAGCAGTACTTC
TRBV6-6	.	.	TRBJ2-7	CASSPRDREPYEQYF	TGTGCCAGCAGCCCGAGGGACCGAGAACCCTACGAGCAGTACTTC
TRBV5-6	.	.	TRBJ1-2	CASSLGSQPIYGYTF	TGTGCCAGCAGCTTGGGGTCCCAGCCCATCTATGGCTACACCTTC
TRBV28	.	.	TRBJ1-1	CASSSPSTGKNTEAFF	TGTGCCAGCAGTTCCCCCTCAACAGGGAAGAACACTGAAGCTTTCTTT
TRBV7-8	.	.	TRBJ1-6	CASSLGEINSPLHF	TGTGCCAGCAGCTTGGGCGAGATTAATTCACCCCTCCACTTT
TRBV19	TRBD1	.	TRBJ1-1	CATRDRGQGTEAFF	TGTGCCACCCGGGACAGGGGGCAGGGCACTGAAGCTTTCTTT
TRBV4-3	.	.	TRBJ1-1	CASSQGHAAAAFF	TGCGCCAGCAGCCAAGGTCACGCAGCTGCCGCTTTCTTT
TRBV7-2	TRBD1	once	TRBJ1-2	CASSPRDRGGYGYTF	TGTGCCAGCAGCCCCCGGGACAGGGGAGGGTATGGCTACACCTTC
TRBV7-9	TRBD2	.	TRBJ2-1	CASSPWTSGSNEQFF	TGTGCCAGCAGCCCATGGACTAGCGGGAGTAATGAGCAGTTCTTC
TRBV6-1	.	.	TRBJ1-2	CVTIANYGYTF	TGTGTGACAATCGCTAACTATGGCTACACCTTC
TRBV2	.	.	TRBJ1-6	CASNNRERMGSPLHF	TGTGCCAGCAACAACAGGGAGCGGATGGGTTCACCCCTCCACTTT
TRBV5-6	TRBD2	.	TRBJ2-1	CASSLLADSYNEQFF	TGTGCCAGCAGCTTGCTAGCGGACTCCTACAATGAGCAGTTCTTC
TRBV6-6	.	.	TRBJ1-6	CASGYLAGSSPLHF	TGTGCCAGCGGCTATCTAGCCGGTAGTTCACCCCTCCACTTT
TRBV5-1	TRBD2	.	TRBJ2-3	CASSSLGGADTQYF	TGCGCCAGCAGCTCGCTCGGGGGGGCAGATACGCAGTATTTT
TRBV6-5	TRBD2	.	TRBJ2-1	CASSLSGSSYNEQFF	TGTGCCAGCAGCCTTAGCGGGAGCTCCTACAATGAGCAGTTCTTC
TRBV29-1	.	.	TRBJ2-1	CSVEVGAYNEQFF	TGCAGCGTTGAGGTTGGGGCCTACAATGAGCAGTTCTTC
TRBV19	.	.	TRBJ1-2	CASSTQGRYGYTF	TGTGCCAGTAGTACTCAAGGACGGTATGGCTACACCTTC
TRBV18	TRBD1	.	TRBJ1-2	CASSLGQGLSNYGYTF	TGTGCCAGCTCTTTGGGACAGGGACTATCTAACTATGGCTACACCTTC
TRBV11-1	.	.	TRBJ1-1	CASSLERVRSEAFF	TGTGCCAGCAGCTTAGAGAGGGTTAGGTCTGAAGCTTTCTTT
TRBV2	.	once	TRBJ1-5	CASKVDTPDEQPQHF	TGTGCCAGCAAGGTTGACACCCCGGATGAGCAGCCCCAGCATTTT
TRBV6-1	.	.	TRBJ2-7	CASTIGREQYF	TGTGCCAGCACGATAGGGAGGGAGCAGTACTTC
TRBV27	.	.	TRBJ1-1	CASSPRGGWDTEAFF	TGTGCCAGCAGCCCCCGGGGGGGATGGGACACTGAAGCTTTCTTT
TRBV21-1	.	.	TRBJ2-7	CASSKRGYPTYEQYF	TGTGCCAGCAGCAAAAGGGGATATCCCACCTACGAGCAGTACTTC
TRBV7-7	.	.	TRBJ2-2	CASSLEQGNTGELFF	TGTGCCAGCAGCTTAGAACAGGGCAACACCGGGGAGCTGTTTTTT
TRBV11-3	TRBD1	.	TRBJ2-1	CASSSAGTGGPVHEQFF	TGTGCCAGCAGCTCTGCCGGGACAGGGGGCCCGGTCCATGAGCAGTTCTTC
TRBV5-8	TRBD1	.	TRBJ2-7	CASTFGTASYEQYF	TGTGCCAGCACCTTTGGGACAGCTTCCTACGAGCAGTACTTC
TRBV28	TRBD2	.	TRBJ2-7	CASSSSPGTSGRGPYEQYF	TGTGCCAGCAGCTCCTCCCCCGGGACTAGCGGGAGGGGCCCCTACGAGCAGTACTTC
TRBV4-3	.	.	TRBJ2-7	CASSQGLGLSYEQYF	TGCGCCAGCAGCCAGGGCTTAGGGCTTTCCTACGAGCAGTACTTC
TRBV6-1	TRBD2	.	TRBJ2-1	CASTSPGGQFF	TGTGCCAGCACTTCCCCGGGGGGGCAGTTCTTC
TRBV11-2	.	few	TRBJ1-4	CASSSPGAGNNEKLFF	TGTGCCAGCAGCTCCCCAGGGGCGGGGAATAATGAAAAACTGTTTTTT
TRBV11-2	TRBD2	.	TRBJ2-7	CASSPGGVPYF	TGTGCCAGCAGCCCGGGAGGGGTTCCGTACTTC
TRBV14	.	once	TRBJ2-3	CASSQVPYRPSTDTQYF	TGTGCCAGCAGCCAAGTCCCCTATCGGCCTAGCACAGATACGCAGTATTTT
TRBV13	TRBD2	.	TRBJ2-1	CASSLESGGAYNEQFF	TGTGCCAGCAGCTTAGAGAGCGGGGGGGCCTACAATGAGCAGTTCTTC
TRBV7-3	TRBD1	.	TRBJ2-5	CASSPSPPGTGKETQYF	TGTGCCAGCAGCCCCTCACCCCCCGGGACAGGGAAAGAGACCCAGTACTTC
TRBV6-6	.	.	TRBJ2-7	CASSLRLAPYEQYF	TGTGCCAGCAGCCTCCGGCTAGCGCCTTACGAGCAGTACTTC
TRBV4-1	TRBD2	.	TRBJ2-1	CASSREASGSYNEQFF	TGCGCCAGCAGCCGGGAGGCTAGCGGGAGCTACAATGAGCAGTTCTTC
TRBV7-2	.	.	TRBJ2-1	CASSSRDFYNEQFF	TGTGCCAGCAGTTCCCGGGACTTTTACAATGAGCAGTTCTTC
TRBV4-1	.	.	TRBJ1-1	CASSQWVGDINTEAFF	TGCGCCAGCAGCCAATGGGTTGGAGATATTAACACTGAAGCTTTCTTT
TRBV19	.	few	TRBJ1-1	CASTHPGGGTEAFF	TGTGCCAGTACCCACCCGGGGGGGGGCACTGAAGCTTTCTTT
TRBV6-6	.	.	TRBJ1-1	CASTLVTEAFF	TGTGCCAGCACCCTAGTCACTGAAGCTTTCTTT
TRBV30	.	.	TRBJ2-6	CAWEGDATISGANVLTF	TGTGCCTGGGAGGGGGACGCGACCATCTCTGGGGCCAACGTCCTGACTTTC
TRBV7-8	.	.	TRBJ2-7	CASSYSDSPSYEQYF	TGTGCCAGCAGCTATTCTGACAGCCCCTCCTACGAGCAGTACTTC
TRBV5-6	TRBD1	.	TRBJ2-3	CASSNTYKHTGQSTDTQYF	TGTGCCAGCAGCAACACCTACAAACATACGGGACAGAGCACAGATACGCAGTATTTT
TRBV6-4	TRBD1	once	TRBJ2-3	CASSATGGSTDTQYF	TGTGCCAGCAGTGCCACAGGGGGTTCCACAGATACGCAGTATTTT
TRBV15	TRBD2	.	TRBJ2-2	CATSSKTSGRANTGELFF	TGTGCCACCAGCAGCAAGACTAGCGGGAGGGCGAACACCGGGGAGCTGTTTTTT
TRBV7-7	.	.	TRBJ2-3	CASSLTGVGTDTQYF	TGTGCCAGCAGCCTCACGGGAGTCGGCACAGATACGCAGTATTTT
TRBV7-2	TRBD1	.	TRBJ2-7	CASSTRTGFDEQYF	TGTGCCAGCAGCACCCGGACAGGGTTCGACGAGCAGTACTTC
TRBV28	.	.	TRBJ2-5	CASRSGGFVETQYF	TGTGCCAGCAGGTCTGGGGGGTTCGTAGAGACCCAGTACTTC
TRBV30	TRBD1	.	TRBJ1-1	CAWSVGQGASEAFF	TGTGCCTGGAGTGTAGGACAGGGGGCTAGTGAAGCTTTCTTT
TRBV7-4	.	few	TRBJ2-7	CASSLGDREVVYEQYF	TGTGCCAGCAGCTTAGGAGACAGGGAGGTCGTGTACGAGCAGTACTTC
TRBV4-1	TRBD1	.	TRBJ1-3	CASSRLSTGGSGNTIYF	TGCGCCAGCAGCCGCCTCAGTACAGGGGGCTCTGGAAACACCATATATTTT
TRBV7-2	.	once	TRBJ1-6	CASSFGVEGSPPHF	TGTGCCAGCAGCTTCGGAGTTGAGGGTTCACCCCCCCACTTT
TRBV28	.	.	TRBJ2-5	CASSSRQEETQYF	TGTGCCAGCAGTTCTCGACAGGAGGAGACCCAGTACTTC
TRBV7-8	.	.	TRBJ1-5	CASSLNGAGVIQPQHF	TGTGCCAGCAGCTTAAATGGGGCCGGCGTAATCCAGCCCCAGCATTTT
TRBV30	.	.	TRBJ1-2	CAWSVGGRGFNYGYTF	TGTGCCTGGAGTGTAGGAGGCAGGGGTTTTAACTATGGCTACACCTTC
TRBV18	.	.	TRBJ2-3	CASSYGADTQYF	TGTGCCAGCTCGTACGGGGCAGATACGCAGTATTTT
TRBV5-5	TRBD1	.	TRBJ1-5	CASSLTGDGPQHF	TGTGCCAGCAGCCTCACAGGGGATGGGCCCCAGCATTTT
TRBV13	.	.	TRBJ2-2	CASSFSLHGPTGELFF	TGTGCCAGCAGCTTCTCATTGCACGGCCCCACCGGGGAGCTGTTTTTT
TRBV4-3	.	.	TRBJ2-2	CASSQENGGTGELFF	TGCGCCAGCAGCCAAGAAAACGGGGGCACCGGGGAGCTGTTTTTT